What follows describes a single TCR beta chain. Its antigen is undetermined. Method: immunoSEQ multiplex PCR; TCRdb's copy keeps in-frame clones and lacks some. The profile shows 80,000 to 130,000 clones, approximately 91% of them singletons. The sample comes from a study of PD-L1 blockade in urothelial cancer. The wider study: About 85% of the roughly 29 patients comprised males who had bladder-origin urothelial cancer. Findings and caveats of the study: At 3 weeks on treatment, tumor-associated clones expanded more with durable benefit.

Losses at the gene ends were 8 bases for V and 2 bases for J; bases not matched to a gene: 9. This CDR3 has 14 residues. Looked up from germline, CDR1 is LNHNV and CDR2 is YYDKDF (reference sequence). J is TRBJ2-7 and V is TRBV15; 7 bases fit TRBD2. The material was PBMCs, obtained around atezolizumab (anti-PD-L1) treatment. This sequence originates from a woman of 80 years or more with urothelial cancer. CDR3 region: CATGPAGTTYEQYF. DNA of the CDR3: TGTGCCACCGGGCCAGCGGGGACCACCTACGAGCAGTACTTC.